Shown below are 20 T cell receptor beta chains from a single sample sequenced in a study of blood T cell repertoires in COVID-19. The assay was immunoSEQ multiplex PCR, and TCRdb's table has in-frame clones only and misses some. The table lists nearly 95,000 clones, almost 80% of them singletons. The sample consisted of peripheral blood. Every receptor here comes from a human donor in a cohort sampled during active COVID-19.

The rearrangement joins TRBV27 to TRBJ1-1; weak D call: TRBD1 (5 bases). Germline V lookup: CDR1 MNHEY, CDR2 SMNVEV (reference sequence). The CDR3 has 16 residues. V lost 4 bases, J lost 1 base, and 16 bases lay in between. The CDR3 reads CASSYSGMRPNTEAFF. CDR3 nucleotide sequence: TGTGCCAGCAGTTACTCAGGGATGAGGCCGAACACTGAAGCTTTCTTT.

The gene calls are TRBV19 and TRBJ2-4, with 9 bases fitting TRBD1. The V gene end was trimmed by 5 bases and the J gene end by 3 bases; junction bases not matched to a gene: 14. The CDR3 has 18 amino acids. Germline V lookup: CDR1 LNHDA, CDR2 SQIVND (reference sequence). CDR3 sequence (DNA): TGTGCCAGTAGTTCGGGACAAAACAGGGGGCACGACAAAAACATTCAGTACTTC. Protein product: CASSSGQNRGHDKNIQYF.

The chain links TRBV19 to TRBJ2-1; 8 bases align to TRBD2. The germline CDR1 and CDR2 sequences are LNHDA and SQIVND (reference sequence). The CDR3 loop spans 15 amino acids. The V segment lost 4 bases and the J segment 4 bases; nucleotides outside the gene matches: 6. CDR3 amino acids: CASSSRGGTYNEQFF. For the CDR3, the DNA is TGTGCCAGTAGTAGTCGCGGGGGGACTTACAATGAGCAGTTCTTC.

The CDR3 DNA sequence: TGCGCCAGCAGCCTGGGGACAGGGATGAACACTGAAGCTTTCTTT. It translates to CASSLGTGMNTEAFF. The V and J genes are TRBV4-1 and TRBJ1-1, with 9 bases lining up with TRBD1. Germline V CDR1 and CDR2: MGHRA, YSYEKL. The CDR3 sequence is 15 residues long. V was pared by 4 bases and J by 0 bases, with 3 bases of the junction left unmatched.

The V and J genes are TRBV2 and TRBJ2-3; 7 nucleotides agree with TRBD1. V lost 1 base and J lost 0; bases outside the gene matches: 4. Germline CDR1 is SNHLY and CDR2 is FYNNEI. This CDR3 is 16 amino acids long. The CDR3 nucleotides read TGTGCCAGCAGTGAAGGGGCAGGGGGAAGCACAGATACGCAGTATTTT. It specifies CASSEGAGGSTDTQYF.

The chain uses TRBV3-1 (or the pseudogene TRBV3-2) and TRBJ1-4, with unresolved D. Per the germline V gene, CDR1 is LGHDT and CDR2 is YNNKEL (reference sequence). CDR3 length: 15 residues. V dropped 4 bases and J dropped 6 bases, with 15 bases sitting between them. The CDR3 DNA reads TGTGCCAGCAGCCGGTACGGTTCCCAACATGAAAAACTGTTTTTT. Translated: CASSRYGSQHEKLFF.

This sequence joins TRBV28 and TRBJ2-1; 7 positions agree with TRBD1. Per the germline V gene, CDR1 is MDHEN and CDR2 is SYDVKM. J was trimmed by 5 bases and V by 10 bases; bases with no gene match: 8. The CDR3 totals 13 residues. The CDR3 sequence is CAIQGQINNEQFF. The CDR3 DNA sequence: TGTGCCATACAGGGGCAAATTAACAATGAGCAGTTCTTC. Together with reference TRBV28 and TRBJ2-1, the CDR3 gives the full variable domain: DVKVTQSSRYLVKRTGEKVFLECVQDMDHENMFWYRQDPGLGLRLIYFSYDVKMKEKGDIPEGYSVSREKKERFSLILESASTNQTSMYLCAIQGQINNEQFFGPGTRLTVL.

This chain uses TRBV5-4 with TRBJ1-2; a possible D gene is TRBD1 (6 bases). Germline CDR1 reads SGHNT; CDR2 reads YYREEE (reference sequence). This CDR3 is built from 15 residues. The V and J ends lost 3 bases and 4 bases respectively, with 16 bases between them. The CDR3 is CASSSGGGVGYGYTF. As DNA, the CDR3 is TGTGCCAGCAGCTCGGGAGGGGGGGTTGGCTATGGCTACACCTTC.

CDR3 sequence (DNA): TGTGCCAGTACTCCGGCGGCGAACACCGGGGAGCTGTTTTTT. Its translation: CASTPAANTGELFF. This chain links TRBV19 with TRBJ2-2, with D uncertain. Germline V gene sequence: CDR1 LNHDA, CDR2 SQIVND (reference sequence). Trimming pared 7 bases from V and 0 bases from J, leaving 9 bases between. CDR3 length equals 14 residues.

The V and J genes are TRBV16 and TRBJ2-1; 7 bases agree with TRBD1. The V gene's germline CDR1 is KGHSY and CDR2 FQNENV. After removal of 4 bases from V and 4 bases from J, the junction contained 7 bases not matched to a gene. This CDR3 region has 15 residues. For the CDR3, the DNA is TGTGCCAGCAGCCCGACGGGACAGAGATACAATGAGCAGTTCTTC. It is translated as CASSPTGQRYNEQFF.

The rearrangement links TRBV18 to TRBJ1-5; TRBD1 matches 7 bases. The germline gives CDR1 KGHSH, CDR2 LQKENI. With 3 bases clipped from V and 6 bases from J, the junction kept 5 bases outside the gene matches. The CDR3 loop spans 14 amino acids. The chain's CDR3 is CASSPDRDVQPQHF. In nucleotides, the CDR3 is TGTGCCAGCTCACCTGACAGGGATGTTCAGCCCCAGCATTTT.

This chain joins TRBV29-1 and TRBJ1-3; no clear D. Germline V gene sequence: CDR1 SQVTM, CDR2 ANQGSEA. This CDR3 comprises 12 residues. The V end was cut by 5 bases, the J end by 1 base, with 6 bases between. In DNA, the CDR3 is TGCAGCGTTCGAGCGTCTGGAAACACCATATATTTT. Its translation: CSVRASGNTIYF.

The chain has TRBV6-5 and TRBJ2-1, with 11 bases aligning to TRBD2. Per germline, CDR1 MNHEY and CDR2 SVGAGI. V was clipped by 6 bases and J by 5 bases; unmatched bases: 6. The CDR3 consists of 15 residues. Here the CDR3 DNA reads TGTGCCAGCAGGATAGCGGGGGGGCTACACAATGAGCAGTTCTTC. This codes for CASRIAGGLHNEQFF.

Here the CDR3 DNA reads TGTGCCAGCAGCCAAGTGATCTCCAGGGCCGGTGAGCAGTTCTTC. It yields the protein CASSQVISRAGEQFF. The chain carries TRBV14 and TRBJ2-1, with D maybe TRBD1 (5 bases). This CDR3 has 15 amino acids. Germline loops: CDR1 SGHDN, CDR2 FVKESK. Trimming stripped 1 base from V and 9 bases from J, with 16 bases between.

This sequence joins TRBV28 and TRBJ1-2, with D uncertain. CDR3 length: 13 residues. V dropped 3 bases and J dropped 5 bases, with 10 bases sitting between them. Germline values: CDR1 MDHEN, CDR2 SYDVKM. CDR3 protein: CASSLRLPYGYTF. DNA for the CDR3: TGTGCCAGCAGTTTGAGACTCCCTTATGGCTACACCTTC.

The V call is TRBV19, the J call TRBJ2-1; D perhaps matches TRBD2 (5 bases). The germline V gene encodes CDR1 LNHDA and CDR2 SQIVND (reference sequence). Trimming took 5 bases from V and 7 from J, leaving 15 bases between them. This CDR3 comprises 14 residues. The chain's CDR3 is CASSSGFERNEQFF. Written as DNA, the CDR3 is TGTGCCAGTAGTTCGGGGTTCGAGCGGAATGAGCAGTTCTTC.

The chain has TRBV6-5 and TRBJ1-1; D call uncertain. CDR1 and CDR2 from the germline V gene are MNHEY and SVGAGI. The CDR3 extends over 13 amino acids. Trimming took 7 bases from V and 8 from J, leaving 17 bases between them. The CDR3 sequence is CASTPSGRTEAFF. For the CDR3, the DNA is TGTGCCAGCACTCCCAGCGGGAGGACCGAAGCTTTCTTT.

The CDR3 region has the DNA TGTGCCAGCAGCCCGCCCGGGACAGGTGACAATGAGCAGTTCTTC. The encoded protein is CASSPPGTGDNEQFF. The rearrangement joins TRBV7-9 to TRBJ2-1, with TRBD1 identical over 8 bases. Looked up from germline, CDR1 is SEHNR and CDR2 is FQNEAQ (reference sequence). This CDR3 region has 15 residues. The V and J ends lost 5 bases and 5 bases, in that order; junction bases with no gene match: 8.

V is TRBV5-6 and J is TRBJ2-7, with D perhaps matching TRBD1 (5 bases). V lost 0 bases and J lost 5, with 15 bases in between. CDR3 length: 15 residues. Germline loops: CDR1 SGHDT, CDR2 YYEEEE. CDR3 loop: CASSLVGPRKNEQYF. DNA of the CDR3: TGTGCCAGCAGCTTGGTGGGGCCTAGAAAAAACGAGCAGTACTTC.

V usage is TRBV3-1 (or the pseudogene TRBV3-2) and J usage is TRBJ2-2, with a weak D call TRBD2 (5 bases). The V gene's germline CDR1 is LGHDT and CDR2 YNNKEL (reference sequence). The CDR3 sequence is 17 residues long. V lost 0 bases to trimming and J lost 2 bases, with 13 bases between them. Here the CDR3 DNA reads TGTGCCAGCAGCCAAGATCGTCTGGGAGCCAACACCGGGGAGCTGTTTTTT. Amino acid sequence: CASSQDRLGANTGELFF.